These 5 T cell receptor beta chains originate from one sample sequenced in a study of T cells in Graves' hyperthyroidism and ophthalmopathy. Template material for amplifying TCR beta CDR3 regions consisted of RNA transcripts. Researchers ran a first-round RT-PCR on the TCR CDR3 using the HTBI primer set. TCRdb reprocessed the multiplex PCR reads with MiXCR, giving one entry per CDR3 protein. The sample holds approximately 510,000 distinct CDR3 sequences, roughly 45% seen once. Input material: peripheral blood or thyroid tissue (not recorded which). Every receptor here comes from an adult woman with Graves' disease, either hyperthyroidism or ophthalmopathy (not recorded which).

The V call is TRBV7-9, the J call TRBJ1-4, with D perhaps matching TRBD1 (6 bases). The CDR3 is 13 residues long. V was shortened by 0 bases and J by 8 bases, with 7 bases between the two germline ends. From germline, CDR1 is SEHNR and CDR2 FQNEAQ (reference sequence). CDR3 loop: CASSLAQGEKLFF. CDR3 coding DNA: TGTGCCAGCAGCTTAGCGCAGGGGGAAAAACTGTTTTTT.

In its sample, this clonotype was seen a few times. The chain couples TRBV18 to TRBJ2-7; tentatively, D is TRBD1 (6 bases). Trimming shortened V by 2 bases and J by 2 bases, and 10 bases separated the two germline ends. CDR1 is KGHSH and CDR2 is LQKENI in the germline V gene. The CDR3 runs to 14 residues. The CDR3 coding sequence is TGTGCCAGCTCACCAGGGACACGAACCTACGAGCAGTACTTC. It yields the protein CASSPGTRTYEQYF.

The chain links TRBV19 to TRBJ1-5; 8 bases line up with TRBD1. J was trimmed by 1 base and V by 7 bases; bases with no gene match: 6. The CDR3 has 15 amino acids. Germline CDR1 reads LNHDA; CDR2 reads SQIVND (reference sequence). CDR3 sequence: CASMPRTGSNQPQHF. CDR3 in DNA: TGTGCCAGTATGCCGAGGACAGGGAGCAATCAGCCCCAGCATTTT.

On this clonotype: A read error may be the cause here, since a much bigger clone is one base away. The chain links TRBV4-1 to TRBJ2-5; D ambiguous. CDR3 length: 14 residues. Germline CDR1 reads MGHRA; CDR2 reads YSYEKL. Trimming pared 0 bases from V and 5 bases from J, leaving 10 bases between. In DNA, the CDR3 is TGCGCCAGCAGCCAAGAATCCGTGCGGGAGACCCAGTACTTC. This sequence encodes CASSQESVRETQYF.

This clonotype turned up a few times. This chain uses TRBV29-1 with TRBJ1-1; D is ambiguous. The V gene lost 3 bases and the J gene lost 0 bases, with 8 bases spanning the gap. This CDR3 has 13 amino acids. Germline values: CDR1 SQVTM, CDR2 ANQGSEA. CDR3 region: CSVDVGLNTEAFF. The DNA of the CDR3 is TGCAGCGTTGACGTCGGCTTGAACACTGAAGCTTTCTTT.